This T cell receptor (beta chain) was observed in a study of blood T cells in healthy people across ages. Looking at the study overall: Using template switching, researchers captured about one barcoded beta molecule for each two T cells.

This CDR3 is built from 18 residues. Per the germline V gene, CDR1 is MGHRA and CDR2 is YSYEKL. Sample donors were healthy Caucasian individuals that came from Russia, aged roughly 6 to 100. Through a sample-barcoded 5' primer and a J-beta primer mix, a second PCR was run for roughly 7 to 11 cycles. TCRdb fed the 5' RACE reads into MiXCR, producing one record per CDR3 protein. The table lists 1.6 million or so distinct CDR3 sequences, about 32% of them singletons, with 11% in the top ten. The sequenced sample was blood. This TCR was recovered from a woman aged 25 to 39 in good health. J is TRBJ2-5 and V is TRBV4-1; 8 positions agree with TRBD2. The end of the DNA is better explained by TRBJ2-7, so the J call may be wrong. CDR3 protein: CASSPRRFGREDRSEQYF. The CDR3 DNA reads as TGCGCCAGCAGCCCGCGCCGGTTCGGGCGGGAGGATCGAAGCGAGCAGTACTTC.